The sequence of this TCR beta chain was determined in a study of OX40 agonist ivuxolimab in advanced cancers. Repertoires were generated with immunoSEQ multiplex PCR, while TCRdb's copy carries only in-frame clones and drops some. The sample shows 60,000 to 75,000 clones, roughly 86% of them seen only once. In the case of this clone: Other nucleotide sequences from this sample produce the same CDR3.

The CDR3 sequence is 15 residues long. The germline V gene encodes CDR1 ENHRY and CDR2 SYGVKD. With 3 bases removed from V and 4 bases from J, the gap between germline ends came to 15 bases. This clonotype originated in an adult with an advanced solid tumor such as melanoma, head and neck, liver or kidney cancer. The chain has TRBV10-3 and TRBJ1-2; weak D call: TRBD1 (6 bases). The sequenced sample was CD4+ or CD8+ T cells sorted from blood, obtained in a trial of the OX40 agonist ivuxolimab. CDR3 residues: CAISEGGGKIYGYTF. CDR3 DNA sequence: TGTGCCATCAGTGAAGGGGGGGGCAAAATCTATGGCTACACCTTC.